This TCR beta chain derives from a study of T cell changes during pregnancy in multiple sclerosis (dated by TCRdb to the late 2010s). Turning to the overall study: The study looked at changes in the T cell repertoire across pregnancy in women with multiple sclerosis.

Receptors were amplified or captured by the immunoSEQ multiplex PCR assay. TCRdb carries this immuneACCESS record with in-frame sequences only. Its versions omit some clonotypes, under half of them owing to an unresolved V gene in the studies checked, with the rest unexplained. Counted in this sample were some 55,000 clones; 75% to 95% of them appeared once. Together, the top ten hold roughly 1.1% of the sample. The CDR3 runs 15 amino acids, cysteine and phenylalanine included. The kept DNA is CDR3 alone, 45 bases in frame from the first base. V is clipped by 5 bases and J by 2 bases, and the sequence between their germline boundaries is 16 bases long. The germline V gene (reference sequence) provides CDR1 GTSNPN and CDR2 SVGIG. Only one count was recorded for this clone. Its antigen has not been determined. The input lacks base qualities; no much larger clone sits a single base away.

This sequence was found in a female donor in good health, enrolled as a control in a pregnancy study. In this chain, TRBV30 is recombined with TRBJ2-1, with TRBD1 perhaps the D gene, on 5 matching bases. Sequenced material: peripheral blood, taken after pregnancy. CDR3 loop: CAWAGGRQTYNEQFF. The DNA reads TGTGCCTGGGCCGGCGGTAGACAGACCTACAATGAGCAGTTCTTC.